This T cell receptor (beta chain) was captured in a study of identical twins. Template switching added a universal primer site, and cDNA bore unique molecular identifiers. TCRdb reprocessed the 5' RACE reads via MiXCR and lists one record per CDR3 protein. Here the sample spans about 300,000 distinct CDR3 sequences, roughly an eighth being singletons. CDR1 and CDR2 (germline): MNHEY, SMNVEV (reference sequence). J lost 5 bases, V lost 6 bases, and 7 bases had no gene match. The CDR3 has 15 amino acids. The data also belong to a second study, concerning yellow fever vaccine responses in identical twins.

Sequencing was carried out using CD8+ T cells sorted from blood. The chain combines TRBV27 with TRBJ2-2; 9 positions match TRBD2. The clonotype originates from a woman under 30 in good health. The CDR3 coding sequence is TGTGCCAGCAGCGGGGGACTAGCCGAAACCGGGGAGCTGTTTTTT. It encodes CASSGGLAETGELFF.